This T cell receptor beta chain was profiled in a study of T cells in Graves' hyperthyroidism and ophthalmopathy. Study results and limitations: Blood held most thyroid clonotypes expanded above 0.001 frequency.

From RNA transcripts, TCR beta CDR3 regions were amplified. Primed by the HTBI set, a first-round RT-PCR was run on the TCR CDR3. Via MiXCR, TCRdb re-called the multiplex PCR reads, giving one row per CDR3 protein. The sample yields fewer than 500,000 distinct CDR3 sequences, approximately 15% seen once. The germline V gene encodes CDR1 MNHEY and CDR2 SMNVEV (reference sequence). J gave up 5 bases and V 6 bases, and 11 bases lay outside the gene matches. This CDR3 is 16 amino acids long. Concerning this clonotype: Its antigen remains unidentified.

The sequenced sample was blood. The clonotype was recovered from a woman in her twenties or thirties with Graves' ophthalmopathy. The chain combines TRBV27 with TRBJ2-5, with 11 bases lining up with TRBD2. CDR3 bases: TGTGCCAGCAGCGAAGGGACTAGCGGAGGGGGGGAGACCCAGTACTTC. Its protein product is CASSEGTSGGGETQYF.